The present T cell receptor beta chain was sequenced within a study of preoperative IRX-2 immunotherapy in early breast cancer. Using immunoSEQ multiplex PCR, the repertoire was profiled, and TCRdb retains in-frame clones only, with some absent. This table has around 22,000 clones, about 87% appearing once. Germline values: CDR1 MNHEY, CDR2 SMNVEV (reference sequence). The CDR3 extends over 20 amino acids. Germline trimming cut 5 bases from V and 0 bases from J; bases unmatched to any gene: 18. Documented treatment: preoperative locoregional IRX-2 cytokine immunotherapy. The specimen was tumor tissue, collected after IRX-2 immunotherapy. The genes are TRBV27 and TRBJ1-1; 10 bases are a match to TRBD1. The sequence was collected from a human donor with breast cancer. CDR3 coding DNA: TGTGCCAGCAGTCGAATCGACAGGGGGCTAATATTTCCCATGAACACTGAAGCTTTCTTT. Its translation: CASSRIDRGLIFPMNTEAFF.